The TCR beta chain described here comes from a study of T cell responses to AZD1222 COVID-19 vaccine. Produced via immunoSEQ multiplex PCR; TCRdb's table is partial and in-frame only. The sample shows fewer than 130,000 clones, roughly 87% of them seen only once. The V end was cut by 8 bases, the J end by 2 bases, with 15 bases between. There are 15 residues in the CDR3. Germline V gene lookup returns CDR1 LGHDT and CDR2 YNNKEL (reference sequence). The clonotype comes from an adult who received the AZD1222 COVID-19 vaccine. V usage is TRBV3-1 (or the pseudogene TRBV3-2) and J usage is TRBJ1-4; D gene unclear. The sample was peripheral blood, taken 28 days after the second AZD1222 dose. CDR3 DNA: TGTGCCAGCGGGAGAAATGGGGATACTAATGAAAAACTGTTTTTT. This translates into CASGRNGDTNEKLFF.